A selection of T cell receptor beta chains follows, all from one sample in a study of shared clonotypes between healthy human individuals. Using immunoSEQ multiplex PCR, the repertoire was profiled, and TCRdb retains in-frame clones only, with some absent. The data contain 2.5 million or so clones, more than 90% of them seen just once; the ten biggest clones take up roughly 0.13%. The sample taken for sequencing was naive CD4+ T cells sorted from blood. The receptors originated from a man aged 18 to 29 in good health. Both conserved end residues are part of each CDR3. Fields, in order: clone size, J gene, D gene, V gene, CDR3 DNA, CDR3 protein. The D gene is left open where the match is weak. Not every row has a clone size; where given, it reads once, few, many or a size class.

clone_size: .; j_call: TRBJ1-1; d_call: .; v_call: TRBV6-6; cdr3_nt: TGTGCCAGCACCCCGCCCCTTGACAGCCGAGCTTTCTTT; cdr3_aa: CASTPPLDSRAFF
clone_size: .; j_call: TRBJ2-7; d_call: .; v_call: TRBV11-2; cdr3_nt: TGTGCCAGCAGCTTAGATCAAGGGAGTGGCGAGCAGTACTTC; cdr3_aa: CASSLDQGSGEQYF
clone_size: .; j_call: TRBJ2-7; d_call: .; v_call: TRBV13; cdr3_nt: TGTGCCAGCAGCTTTTTGGGGGGCAGCCACGAGCAGTACTTC; cdr3_aa: CASSFLGGSHEQYF
clone_size: .; j_call: TRBJ2-5; d_call: TRBD2; v_call: TRBV9; cdr3_nt: TGTGCCAGCAGCGTAGAAGTAGCGGGAGCTCTGGAGACCCAGTACTTC; cdr3_aa: CASSVEVAGALETQYF
clone_size: .; j_call: TRBJ1-6; d_call: .; v_call: TRBV28; cdr3_nt: TGTGCCAGCAGGGACACCCCAAATTCACCCCTCCACTTT; cdr3_aa: CASRDTPNSPLHF
clone_size: .; j_call: TRBJ2-1; d_call: TRBD2; v_call: TRBV27; cdr3_nt: TGTGCCAGCAGGGCCCTAGCGGCGAGCTCCTACAATGAGCAGTTCTTC; cdr3_aa: CASRALAASSYNEQFF
clone_size: .; j_call: TRBJ1-1; d_call: .; v_call: TRBV6-5; cdr3_nt: TGTGCCAGCAGTCACCCCGAGAACACTGAAGCTTTCTTT; cdr3_aa: CASSHPENTEAFF
clone_size: .; j_call: TRBJ2-5; d_call: TRBD1; v_call: TRBV5-1; cdr3_nt: TGCGCCAGCAGCTTCTTGGGACAGATACAAGAGACCCAGTACTTC; cdr3_aa: CASSFLGQIQETQYF
clone_size: .; j_call: TRBJ2-7; d_call: .; v_call: TRBV19; cdr3_nt: TGTGCCAGTAGTATCAGTCGATCGGGATTCTCCTACGAGCAGTACTTC; cdr3_aa: CASSISRSGFSYEQYF
clone_size: .; j_call: TRBJ2-1; d_call: TRBD2; v_call: TRBV7-2; cdr3_nt: TGTGCCAGCAGAAATAACCGGGGAGGGGATGAGCAGTTCTTC; cdr3_aa: CASRNNRGGDEQFF
clone_size: .; j_call: TRBJ2-2; d_call: TRBD1; v_call: TRBV27; cdr3_nt: TGTGCCAGCACAATCGGGACAGCGAACACCGGGGAGCTGTTTTTT; cdr3_aa: CASTIGTANTGELFF
clone_size: .; j_call: TRBJ2-7; d_call: .; v_call: TRBV12-1; cdr3_nt: TGTGCCAGCAGCCCCAGGAGCTCCTACGAGCAGTACTTC; cdr3_aa: CASSPRSSYEQYF
clone_size: .; j_call: TRBJ2-2; d_call: .; v_call: TRBV2; cdr3_nt: TGTGCCAGCAGCCGACAGCAGAACACCGGGGAGCTGTTTTTT; cdr3_aa: CASSRQQNTGELFF
clone_size: .; j_call: TRBJ2-7; d_call: .; v_call: TRBV5-1; cdr3_nt: TGCGCCAGCAGCTTGGGGGGGTTGGCGGAGTACTACGAGCAGTACTTC; cdr3_aa: CASSLGGLAEYYEQYF
clone_size: .; j_call: TRBJ2-1; d_call: .; v_call: TRBV6-1; cdr3_nt: TGTGCCAGCAGTGAAAGGGGCCGTAGCTCCTACAATGAGCAGTTCTTC; cdr3_aa: CASSERGRSSYNEQFF
clone_size: .; j_call: TRBJ1-3; d_call: TRBD1; v_call: TRBV4-2; cdr3_nt: TGTGCCAGCAGCCGGGAGGGGACAGCAGGCTCTGGAAACACCATATATTTT; cdr3_aa: CASSREGTAGSGNTIYF
clone_size: .; j_call: TRBJ1-5; d_call: .; v_call: TRBV7-9; cdr3_nt: TGTGCCAGCAGCTTAGAGGTTGATCAGCCCCAGCATTTT; cdr3_aa: CASSLEVDQPQHF
clone_size: once; j_call: TRBJ2-3; d_call: .; v_call: TRBV9; cdr3_nt: TGTGCCAGCAGCGTAGCGGCAACTAGCACAGATACGCAGTATTTT; cdr3_aa: CASSVAATSTDTQYF
clone_size: .; j_call: TRBJ1-4; d_call: TRBD1; v_call: TRBV30; cdr3_nt: TGTGCCTGGAGTACAGGGGCGCCCCCTGAAAAACTGTTTTTT; cdr3_aa: CAWSTGAPPEKLFF
clone_size: .; j_call: TRBJ1-6; d_call: .; v_call: TRBV25-1; cdr3_nt: TGTGCCAGCAGTGAAACGGTTTTAGCCTATAATTCACCCCTCCACTTT; cdr3_aa: CASSETVLAYNSPLHF
clone_size: .; j_call: TRBJ1-1; d_call: .; v_call: TRBV27; cdr3_nt: TGTGCCAGCAGTTTACACAGGGCGAACACTGAAGCTTTCTTT; cdr3_aa: CASSLHRANTEAFF
clone_size: once; j_call: TRBJ1-5; d_call: .; v_call: TRBV30; cdr3_nt: TGTGCCTGGAGTCAGTGGGGCGGCAATCAGCCCCAGCATTTT; cdr3_aa: CAWSQWGGNQPQHF
clone_size: once; j_call: TRBJ1-1; d_call: TRBD1; v_call: TRBV5-1; cdr3_nt: TGCGCCAGCAGCCCCGGACAGGGGCCAGCACCTAGAATTCCGAACACTGAAGCTTTCTTT; cdr3_aa: CASSPGQGPAPRIPNTEAFF
clone_size: .; j_call: TRBJ1-5; d_call: .; v_call: TRBV6-6; cdr3_nt: TGTGCCAGCAGTAGGGCCGGGACAAGCAATCAGCCCCAGCATTTT; cdr3_aa: CASSRAGTSNQPQHF
clone_size: .; j_call: TRBJ2-1; d_call: .; v_call: TRBV5-4; cdr3_nt: TGTGCCAGCACCCCGAGGGGCTACAATGAGCAGTTCTTC; cdr3_aa: CASTPRGYNEQFF
clone_size: .; j_call: TRBJ2-7; d_call: .; v_call: TRBV5-4; cdr3_nt: TGTGCCAGCAGCTTGGACGGGCGACTCGACTCCTACGAGCAGTACTTC; cdr3_aa: CASSLDGRLDSYEQYF
clone_size: .; j_call: TRBJ2-7; d_call: TRBD1; v_call: TRBV19; cdr3_nt: TGTGCCAGTAGTATAGAGGGCAGGGGGCCTTACGAGCAGTACTTC; cdr3_aa: CASSIEGRGPYEQYF
clone_size: .; j_call: TRBJ1-2; d_call: .; v_call: TRBV30; cdr3_nt: TGTGCCTGGAGTTACCAGGGCTATGGCTACACCTTC; cdr3_aa: CAWSYQGYGYTF
clone_size: .; j_call: TRBJ1-4; d_call: .; v_call: TRBV6-5; cdr3_nt: TGTGCCAGCAGTCGATCCCTGAATGAAAAACTGTTTTTT; cdr3_aa: CASSRSLNEKLFF
clone_size: .; j_call: TRBJ1-2; d_call: TRBD1; v_call: TRBV5-6; cdr3_nt: TGTGCCAGCAGTTTACCCGCCCAGGGGGGCTATGGCTACACCTTC; cdr3_aa: CASSLPAQGGYGYTF
clone_size: .; j_call: TRBJ2-7; d_call: .; v_call: TRBV10-3; cdr3_nt: TGTGCCATCAGTGAGTCTGGTGGCAACTCCTACGAGCAGTACTTC; cdr3_aa: CAISESGGNSYEQYF
clone_size: .; j_call: TRBJ2-4; d_call: TRBD1; v_call: TRBV7-2; cdr3_nt: TGTGCCAGCAGCTTAGAGGGGGCGGGTGGTAACATTCAGTACTTC; cdr3_aa: CASSLEGAGGNIQYF
clone_size: .; j_call: TRBJ2-3; d_call: TRBD1; v_call: TRBV2; cdr3_nt: TGTGCCAGCAGGGGACAGGGGGCGCTGGCAGATACGCAGTATTTT; cdr3_aa: CASRGQGALADTQYF
clone_size: .; j_call: TRBJ2-7; d_call: .; v_call: TRBV5-1; cdr3_nt: TGCGCCAGCAGCCTTGTGCGTTACGAGCAGTACTTC; cdr3_aa: CASSLVRYEQYF
clone_size: .; j_call: TRBJ2-5; d_call: .; v_call: TRBV11-2; cdr3_nt: TGTGCCAGCAGCTTAGACCGCTCCGGGACATCGACCCAAGAGACCCAGTACTTC; cdr3_aa: CASSLDRSGTSTQETQYF
clone_size: .; j_call: TRBJ1-3; d_call: TRBD1; v_call: TRBV6-5; cdr3_nt: TGTGCCAGCAGTTCAGGGGGCCGGATCGGAAACACCATATATTTT; cdr3_aa: CASSSGGRIGNTIYF
clone_size: .; j_call: TRBJ2-1; d_call: .; v_call: TRBV15; cdr3_nt: TGTGCCACCAGCCGGACCAAGAGCTCCTACAATGAGCAGTTCTTC; cdr3_aa: CATSRTKSSYNEQFF
clone_size: once; j_call: TRBJ2-5; d_call: .; v_call: TRBV18; cdr3_nt: TGTGCCAGCTCACCTAATCCCCCGGGGGCTGGAGAGACCCAGTACTTC; cdr3_aa: CASSPNPPGAGETQYF
clone_size: .; j_call: TRBJ2-1; d_call: TRBD2; v_call: TRBV5-4; cdr3_nt: TGTGCCAGCAGCCCGACTAGCGAATGGAATGAGCAGTTCTTC; cdr3_aa: CASSPTSEWNEQFF
clone_size: once; j_call: TRBJ2-1; d_call: .; v_call: TRBV5-1; cdr3_nt: TGCGCCAGCAGCTTGGCGGCAGGGGTTGATGAGCAGTTCTTC; cdr3_aa: CASSLAAGVDEQFF
clone_size: .; j_call: TRBJ2-3; d_call: .; v_call: TRBV18; cdr3_nt: TGTGCCAGCTCACCACCAGGTATAACAGATACGCAGTATTTT; cdr3_aa: CASSPPGITDTQYF
clone_size: .; j_call: TRBJ1-2; d_call: .; v_call: TRBV21-1; cdr3_nt: TGTGCCAGCAGCAAAGTTCCGGAAAAGGGGAACTATGGCTACACCTTC; cdr3_aa: CASSKVPEKGNYGYTF
clone_size: .; j_call: TRBJ2-1; d_call: .; v_call: TRBV10-1; cdr3_nt: TGCGCCAGCAGTGAGTTGTTTGGGGGAGGGCAGTTCTTC; cdr3_aa: CASSELFGGGQFF
clone_size: .; j_call: TRBJ2-7; d_call: .; v_call: TRBV28; cdr3_nt: TGTGCCAGCAGTCCTTTCAGGACGGCTCATTACGAGCAGTACTTC; cdr3_aa: CASSPFRTAHYEQYF
clone_size: .; j_call: TRBJ2-7; d_call: TRBD2; v_call: TRBV7-2; cdr3_nt: TGTGCCAGCAGCTTAGGGGGGGCTAGCGGGTACGAGCAGTACTTC; cdr3_aa: CASSLGGASGYEQYF
clone_size: .; j_call: TRBJ1-2; d_call: .; v_call: TRBV10-3; cdr3_nt: TGTGCCATCAGTGAGCGGCCCGGCTATGGCTACACCTTC; cdr3_aa: CAISERPGYGYTF
clone_size: .; j_call: TRBJ1-4; d_call: .; v_call: TRBV5-1; cdr3_nt: TGCGCCAGCAGCAGGGGAACCGCTGAAAAACTGTTTTTT; cdr3_aa: CASSRGTAEKLFF
clone_size: .; j_call: TRBJ2-7; d_call: .; v_call: TRBV28; cdr3_nt: TGTGCCAGCACTGACGAAGGCAGGGGAAATGGCGAGCAGTACTTC; cdr3_aa: CASTDEGRGNGEQYF
clone_size: .; j_call: TRBJ2-7; d_call: TRBD2; v_call: TRBV5-1; cdr3_nt: TGCGCCAGCAGCTTGGGGACTAGCGGGATCTCCTACGAGCAGTACTTC; cdr3_aa: CASSLGTSGISYEQYF
clone_size: once; j_call: TRBJ1-1; d_call: .; v_call: TRBV28; cdr3_nt: TGTGCCAGCAGTTTCGGAAACACTGAAGCTTTCTTT; cdr3_aa: CASSFGNTEAFF
clone_size: .; j_call: TRBJ2-4; d_call: TRBD1; v_call: TRBV19; cdr3_nt: TGTGCCAGTAGTTCACAGGGGCCTCGAGCCAAAAACATTCAGTACTTC; cdr3_aa: CASSSQGPRAKNIQYF
clone_size: once; j_call: TRBJ2-5; d_call: .; v_call: TRBV7-2; cdr3_nt: TGTGCCAGCAGGCTAACTGGGGACGGGGAGACCCAGTACTTC; cdr3_aa: CASRLTGDGETQYF
clone_size: .; j_call: TRBJ2-1; d_call: .; v_call: TRBV5-5; cdr3_nt: TGTGCCAGCAGCCCTGCGGCAGGCCCCTACAATGAGCAGTTCTTC; cdr3_aa: CASSPAAGPYNEQFF
clone_size: once; j_call: TRBJ2-3; d_call: TRBD1; v_call: TRBV19; cdr3_nt: TGTGCCAGTAGTGTACAGGGGGCAGATACGCAGTATTTT; cdr3_aa: CASSVQGADTQYF
clone_size: .; j_call: TRBJ2-2; d_call: .; v_call: TRBV30; cdr3_nt: TGTGCCTGGAGTGTACGAGGGGCTTCGAGCACCGGGGAGCTGTTTTTT; cdr3_aa: CAWSVRGASSTGELFF